This record looks at one T cell receptor (beta chain) sequence and its context. PCR employed 60 Vbeta and 13 Jbeta primers. TCRdb's table, derived via immunoSEQ multiplex PCR, lists solely in-frame clones and lacks some. This table holds some 200,000 clones, 82% found once. The CDR3 sequence is 18 residues long. The data stem from a study of cytomegalovirus exposure and HLA in healthy donors. Input material: PBMCs. The chain has TRBV21-1 and TRBJ2-3; the listed D gene, TRBD2, was not tested against the DNA. TRBV21-1 is deemed a pseudogene. The receptor's source is a boy younger than 10 in good health and CMV-seronegative. For the CDR3, the DNA is TGTGCCAGCAGGCCGGGACTAGCGATGGCATTCGGCACAGATACGCAGTATTTT. Encoded protein: CASRPGLAMAFGTDTQYF.